This T cell receptor (beta chain) emerged from a study of blood T cell repertoires in COVID-19. Study summary: T cells, B-cell-depleted T cells, or PBMCs supplied cDNA or gDNA.

The CDR3 has 13 amino acids. Germline CDR1 and CDR2: MNHEY and SVGAGI. Deletions cut 7 bases from V and 2 bases from J, with 11 bases between. TCRdb's copy holds only in-frame clones and misses some; the assay was immunoSEQ multiplex PCR. The sample shows around 97,000 clones, 89% of them seen only once. Material for sequencing was peripheral blood. The rearrangement links TRBV6-5 to TRBJ1-1; unclear D gene. The receptor's source is a woman aged 60 to 75 with acute or convalescent COVID-19. This chain's CDR3 is CASKLLLNTEAFF. The CDR3 DNA reads as TGTGCCAGCAAACTACTTTTAAACACTGAAGCTTTCTTT.